The text below deals with one T cell receptor beta chain. Enrollees, about 18 to 90 years old, lived in about two dozen US areas. Participants' own reports of clinical history determined their cohort assignment. For recovered donors of Cohort 3, there were two negative PCRs, clearance, or symptom resolution. The repertoire was sequenced with immunoSEQ multiplex PCR; TCRdb's copy has only in-frame clones and lacks some. This sample has 150,000 to 200,000 clones, with 75% to 90% found just once. V gave up 5 bases and J gave up 7 bases; unmatched junction bases: 7. The CDR3 contains 14 residues. Germline CDR1 reads SGHVS; CDR2 reads FQNEAQ. These data belong to a study of blood T cell repertoires in COVID-19. Looking at the study overall: Collection of acute and convalescent COVID-19 samples took place in the United States, Italy and Spain.

Sample: PBMCs or T cells enriched from blood (not recorded which). The source is a woman between 55 and 75 years old who had recovered from COVID-19. This rearrangement joins TRBV7-8 to TRBJ1-4, with 7 positions matching TRBD1. This chain's CDR3 is CASSVQGFSEKLFF. The CDR3 DNA follows: TGTGCCAGCAGCGTACAGGGGTTCTCTGAAAAACTGTTTTTT.